Sequencing of this TCR beta chain was carried out in a study of OX40 agonist ivuxolimab in advanced cancers. For context, the study as a whole: Ivuxolimab was an agonistic, fully human IgG2 monoclonal antibody directed against OX40 (CD134), a costimulatory receptor. Partial responses were achieved by three dose-escalation patients, of whom one had hepatocellular carcinoma and two had cutaneous melanoma. The paper covers the monotherapy dose-escalation part of the phase I ivuxolimab trial, which included N ≈ 57 patients. The dose-escalation cohort was roughly 80% male with a mean age of about 54 years, ranging from about 23 to 85. Intravenous ivuxolimab was administered to patients every 2 weeks at six dose levels: 0.01, 0.1, 0.3, 1.5, 3 and 10 mg/kg. The point of sequencing TCRbeta in the periphery was to test whether ivuxolimab changed TCR sequence diversity and drove clonal T-cell expansion. Prior anti-PD-1, anti-PD-L1 or anti-CTLA-4 therapy was permitted, and roughly two fifths of dose-escalation patients had received checkpoint inhibitors. Of the roughly 52 dose-escalation patients, hepatocellular carcinoma was present in approximately 20, melanoma in roughly 15, renal cell carcinoma in 9 and head and neck cancer in 9. What the work shows at the level of the full study, not this receptor alone: Low levels of normalized T-cell clonal expansion were also seen in some nonresponding patients. Clonal expansion of both CD4+ and CD8+ blood T cells was observed from baseline to week 6 at doses 0.1 to 3.0 mg/kg. After ivuxolimab, expanded clones were on average more numerous among CD8+ T cells than among CD4+ T cells. Antigen specificity was not determined for the clonally expanded peripheral T cells. In partial responders in the 0.1-3.0 mg/kg groups, normalized peripheral clonal expansion was found to be among the lowest, especially among CD8+ T cells.

The trial excluded patients who had a history of autoimmune disease or who were on systemic immunosuppression. Peripheral blood for TCR sequencing was collected from all dose cohorts at baseline, on cycle 4 day 1, and on cycle 7 day 1. The samples were drawn from a first-in-human, open-label, multicenter phase I dose-escalation trial of ivuxolimab. Adults with locally advanced or metastatic head and neck squamous cell, hepatocellular, melanoma or renal cell carcinoma were enrolled in the trial. Before TCR sequencing, CD4+ and CD8+ T cells were separately sorted from peripheral blood. From the germline V gene, CDR1 is MNHEY and CDR2 is SVGAGI. The CDR3 spans 14 residues, from the cysteine through the phenylalanine. CDR3 DNA is the only sequence kept; it has 42 bases, read in frame from the first base. Compared with germline, V lacks 8 bases and J lacks 1 base; bases without a gene match: 3. This clone was observed a single time. Its antigen is still unknown. No clone much larger than this one lies a single base away; base qualities are absent.

Genomic DNA was extracted from sorted cells for sequencing of the TCRbeta CDR3 region. The immunoSEQ Assay was used for sequencing of TCRbeta CDR3 regions. Sourced from immuneACCESS, this table was stored by TCRdb with only in-frame sequences that have V and J called. A share of the clones is absent; for the studies checked, an unresolved V gene accounts for under half, and the remainder has no known explanation. This sample has more than 60,000 clones in its table, and roughly 87% of those were observed once. The ten largest clones take up 3.4% of the sample. The sequence links TRBV6-5 to TRBJ2-2; a stretch of 8 junction bases matches TRBD1. Specimen: CD4+ or CD8+ T cells sorted from blood, collected in a trial of the OX40 agonist ivuxolimab. The clonotype comes from an adult with an advanced solid tumor such as melanoma, head and neck, liver or kidney cancer. The CDR3 reads as follows: CASGGTGNTGELFF. The bases read TGTGCCAGCGGAGGGACAGGGAACACCGGGGAGCTGTTTTTT.